This entry lists 13 T cell receptor beta chains sequenced from one sample in a study of metastatic and nonmetastatic thyroid tumors. All patients reached thyroid surgery having received no treatment beforehand. TCRdb redid the clone calls on the PCR reads using MiXCR. The table includes 85,000 to 100,000 clones, 10% to 15% detected once. Material: blood. The origin of the receptors is a female donor with papillary thyroid cancer or a benign thyroid nodule (not recorded which). Some clones in this sample may be carry-over from other donors' samples.

The sample holds many counts of this clone. The V call is TRBV6-1, the J call TRBJ2-3; 11 nucleotides match TRBD2. The CDR3 length is 15 residues. V was pared by 6 bases and J by 3 bases, with 5 bases of the junction left unmatched. Per germline, CDR1 MNHNS and CDR2 SASEGT. The chain's CDR3 is CASSQLAGATDTQYF. The CDR3 coding sequence is TGTGCCAGCAGCCAACTAGCGGGAGCGACAGATACGCAGTATTTT.

This clone has at least ten counts. Since a much larger clone is just one base distant, this may be a read error. The gene calls are TRBV28 and TRBJ2-2; 10 nucleotides align to TRBD1. Germline V gene data show CDR1 as MDHEN and CDR2 as SYDVKM. The CDR3 length is 15 residues. CDR3 protein: CASRSGTGVTGGLFF. The CDR3 region has the DNA TGTGCCAGCAGATCCGGGACAGGGGTCACCGGGGGGCTGTTTTTT.

As regards this clone: This may arise from a read error, as a much more abundant clone is one base away. This chain joins TRBV5-4 and TRBJ2-5; D may correspond to TRBD1 or TRBD2 (5 bases each). Germline V gene lookup returns CDR1 SGHNT and CDR2 YYREEE (reference sequence). The CDR3 totals 14 residues. The V end was cut by 3 bases, the J end by 3 bases, with 12 bases between. The CDR3 region is CASSYPQGEETQYF. The CDR3 DNA sequence: TGTGCCAGCAGCTACCCGCAGGGAGAAGAGACCCAGTACTTC. The entire variable domain, with the rest obtained from reference TRBV5-4 and TRBJ2-5, is as follows: ETGVTQSPTHLIKTRGQQVTLRCSSQSGHNTVSWYQQALGQGPQFIFQYYREEENGRGNFPPRFSGLQFPNYSSELNVNALELDDSALYLCASSYPQGEETQYFGPGTRLLVL.

As for this clone: A read error is possible here, since a much larger clone lies one base away. Other DNA sequences in this sample translate to the same CDR3. The V gene is TRBV19, the J gene TRBJ2-4; 8 bases line up with TRBD1. J was trimmed by 2 bases and V by 6 bases; bases with no gene match: 9. CDR1 is LNHDA and CDR2 is SQIVND in the germline V gene (reference sequence). The CDR3 spans 16 residues. The CDR3 DNA reads as TGTGCCAGTAGCATACAGGGGGAGTGGACCAAAAACATTCAGTACTTC. This sequence encodes CASSIQGEWTKNIQYF.

In its sample, this clone was seen many times. The identical CDR3 is also encoded by other nucleotide sequences in the sample. The chain carries TRBV29-1 and TRBJ2-3, with a tentative D call TRBD2 (5 bases). Trimming removed 4 bases from V and 1 base from J, with 12 bases in between. There are 14 residues in the CDR3. CDR1 SQVTM and CDR2 ANQGSEA come from the germline V gene. CDR3 loop: CSVAGAAGTDTQYF. CDR3 bases: TGCAGCGTTGCTGGAGCGGCCGGCACAGATACGCAGTATTTT.

This clone was seen repeatedly, ten times or more. This chain connects TRBV5-6 to TRBJ1-3; D unresolved. The germline V gene encodes CDR1 SGHDT and CDR2 YYEEEE. The CDR3 runs to 15 residues. V was trimmed by 0 bases and J by 0 bases, leaving 7 bases between them. The CDR3 DNA reads TGTGCCAGCAGCTTGGACGGGAGCTCTGGAAACACCATATATTTT. Its protein product is CASSLDGSSGNTIYF.

This clone occurred a few times. This sequence may be a read error, since a much larger clone differs from it by one base. Other DNA variants within this sample encode the same CDR3. This chain joins TRBV7-8 and TRBJ2-5, with 8 bases fitting TRBD1. Germline assignment: CDR1 SGHVS and CDR2 FQNEAQ. This CDR3 comprises 16 residues. V shed 0 bases, J shed 0 bases, and the junction held 3 bases outside the gene matches. The chain's CDR3 is CASSLAGQGNQETQYF. The CDR3 nucleotides read TGTGCCAGCAGCTTAGCTGGACAGGGTAACCAAGAGACCCAGTACTTC.

This clone has at least ten counts. The V call is TRBV28, the J call TRBJ2-1; D not certain. This CDR3 spans 12 amino acids. The germline V gene encodes CDR1 MDHEN and CDR2 SYDVKM. Trimming left V 2 bases short and J 7 bases short, with 6 bases between. The CDR3 nucleotides read TGTGCCAGCAGTTTACCGCAGAATGAGCAGTTCTTC. Protein product: CASSLPQNEQFF.

In this sample, this clone turned up many times. The chain uses TRBV10-3 and TRBJ1-5; 7 bases map to TRBD1. This CDR3 comprises 14 residues. The V segment lost 2 bases and the J segment 5 bases; nucleotides outside the gene matches: 3. Germline CDR1 ENHRY, CDR2 SYGVKD. CDR3 bases: TGTGCCATCAGTGAGGGGGACAGTTATCAGCCCCAGCATTTT. This translates into CAISEGDSYQPQHF.

This clone has a count of ten or more. The V call is TRBV20-1, the J call TRBJ2-7; 11 bases map to TRBD1. The CDR3 length is 14 residues. The germline gives CDR1 DFQATT, CDR2 SNEGSKA (reference sequence). V lost 5 bases and J lost 5; bases outside the gene matches: 8. The chain's CDR3 is CSAEQDRGHNEQYF. CDR3 DNA: TGCAGTGCTGAGCAGGACAGGGGGCACAACGAGCAGTACTTC.

This clone was recorded many times. The chain couples TRBV30 to TRBJ2-1; 9 nucleotides line up with TRBD2. This CDR3 has 17 residues. V lost 1 base to trimming and J lost 4 bases; unmatched junction nucleotides: 11. Looked up from germline, CDR1 is GTSNPN and CDR2 is SVGIG (reference sequence). Here the CDR3 reads CAWSGIRLAGMYNEQFF. In DNA, the CDR3 is TGTGCCTGGAGTGGTATCCGGCTAGCGGGGATGTACAATGAGCAGTTCTTC. The whole variable domain, filled in from reference TRBV30 and TRBJ2-1, reads SQTIHQWPATLVQPVGSPLSLECTVEGTSNPNLYWYRQAAGRGLQLLFYSVGIGQISSEVPQNLSASRPQDRQFILSSKKLLLSDSGFYLCAWSGIRLAGMYNEQFFGPGTRLTVL.

This sequence joins TRBV4-1 and TRBJ2-2, with TRBD2 matching 9 bases. The V and J ends lost 2 bases and 9 bases, in that order; junction bases with no gene match: 13. Germline CDR1 is MGHRA and CDR2 is YSYEKL. The CDR3 consists of 17 residues. This CDR3 reads CASSQRIAGVGTWELFF. CDR3 nucleotide sequence: TGCGCCAGCAGCCAACGCATAGCGGGAGTGGGTACCTGGGAGCTGTTTTTT.

In the case of this clone: This clone may be a read error of a much larger clone one base away. The chain has TRBV5-1 and TRBJ2-3; 7 bases line up with TRBD2. There are 16 residues in the CDR3. With V trimmed by 0 bases and J by 4 bases, 8 bases remained unmatched. Germline V gene lookup returns CDR1 SGHRS and CDR2 YFSETQ. The CDR3 region is CASSLVGRELSDTQYF. For the CDR3, the DNA is TGCGCCAGCAGCTTGGTTGGGCGGGAGCTATCAGATACGCAGTATTTT. Variable domain in full (rest from reference TRBV5-1 and TRBJ2-3): KAGVTQTPRYLIKTRGQQVTLSCSPISGHRSVSWYQQTPGQGLQFLFEYFSETQRNKGNFPGRFSGRQFSNSRSEMNVSTLELGDSALYLCASSLVGRELSDTQYFGPGTRLTVL.